This T cell receptor beta chain was captured in a study of control samples from healthy donors and cancer patients. Trimming cost V 4 bases and J 3 bases, with 17 bases left between them. This CDR3 comprises 15 residues. CDR1 is SGHRS, CDR2 YFSETQ, per germline. The method was immunoSEQ multiplex PCR; TCRdb's version includes in-frame clones alone and lacks a portion of them. The sample shows over 15,000 clones, roughly 84% of them seen only once. This clonotype was sampled from a woman aged 70-85 years with colorectal cancer. Sequencing input: PBMCs. This chain joins TRBV5-1 and TRBJ2-7, with D perhaps matching TRBD2 (5 bases). The CDR3: CASSPPEGSVYEQYF. The CDR3 nucleotides read TGCGCCAGCAGCCCCCCAGAGGGATCCGTCTACGAGCAGTACTTC.